The sequence of this T cell receptor beta chain was determined in a study of PD-1 blockade in classical Hodgkin lymphoma. A remark on this clone: No antigen is known for it.

In every patient, relapse followed autologous stem cell transplantation, while exposure to brentuximab vedotin differed. Assay: immunoSEQ multiplex PCR; the TCRdb copy retains only in-frame clones and omits some. This sample has about 150,000 clones, with just under 80% found just once. General study results and limits: Exclusion covered patients beginning nivolumab under 1 year post-ASCT.

The sequenced sample was peripheral blood mononuclear cells (PBMCs), obtained before the second cycle of nivolumab. This clonotype was sampled from a human donor with classical Hodgkin lymphoma.

The CDR3 DNA reads as TGTGCCAGCAGTTTATTTAAGGCGACAGGGAGGTACGAGCAGTACTTC. Translation gives CASSLFKATGRYEQYF. V is TRBV28 and J is TRBJ2-7, with D tentatively TRBD1 (7 bases). Germline-derived CDR1 and CDR2 are MDHEN and SYDVKM. This CDR3 region has 16 residues. V gave up 1 base and J gave up 4 bases, with 17 bases separating them.